A single sample gave rise to the 30 T cell receptor beta chains below, sequenced in a study of cytomegalovirus exposure and HLA in healthy donors. 13 Jbeta primers and 60 Vbeta primers were used for the PCR. TCRdb's table, derived via immunoSEQ multiplex PCR, lists solely in-frame clones and lacks some. This sample has approximately 160,000 clones, with 70% to 80% found just once. Sequenced input: PBMCs. The source is a man in his forties or fifties in good health and CMV-seronegative.

The rearrangement links TRBV27 to TRBJ2-2; 10 positions match TRBD2. The length of the CDR3 is 18 residues. The J segment lost 6 bases and the V segment lost 3 bases, leaving 13 bases of the junction unmatched. The V gene's germline CDR1 is MNHEY and CDR2 SMNVEV (reference sequence). CDR3 DNA sequence: TGTGCCAGCAGTTTCGACGCACATAGCGGGAGGTTTGCCGGGGAGCTGTTTTTT. Its protein product is CASSFDAHSGRFAGELFF.

The chain couples TRBV5-1 to TRBJ2-3; the D gene is possibly TRBD1 (6 bases). The CDR3 totals 14 residues. Trimming stripped 0 bases from V and 2 bases from J, with 7 bases between. Germline lookup yields CDR1 SGHRS and CDR2 YFSETQ. As DNA, the CDR3 is TGCGCCAGCAGCTTGGAGGGGGTCACAGATACGCAGTATTTT. This encodes CASSLEGVTDTQYF.

The chain couples TRBV30 to TRBJ2-5; no firm D call. The V gene lost 3 bases and the J gene lost 2 bases, with 13 bases spanning the gap. The CDR3 extends over 14 amino acids. Germline CDR1 and CDR2: GTSNPN and SVGIG (reference sequence). DNA of the CDR3: TGTGCCTGGAGCGCGGCCACGGTTCAAGAGACCCAGTACTTC. It yields the protein CAWSAATVQETQYF.

The chain employs TRBV13 and TRBJ2-3; possible D gene TRBD2, 5 bases. In germline, CDR1 is PRHDT, CDR2 FYEKMQ (reference sequence). CDR3 length: 15 amino acids. Trimming shortened V by 3 bases and J by 2 bases, and 12 bases separated the two germline ends. This CDR3 is CASSLTGGLTDTQYF. The CDR3 nucleotides are TGTGCCAGCAGCTTGACTGGCGGGCTCACAGATACGCAGTATTTT.

This sequence joins TRBV5-1 and TRBJ2-1; the D gene is possibly TRBD2 (5 bases). Trimming took off 3 bases at V and 0 bases at J, with 13 bases between the two ends. Per germline, CDR1 SGHRS and CDR2 YFSETQ. The CDR3 runs 16 residues. DNA for the CDR3: TGCGCCAGCAGCTGGAGGCTAGGTAGCTCCTACAATGAGCAGTTCTTC. Translating gives CASSWRLGSSYNEQFF.

This chain links TRBV18 with TRBJ2-2; possibly TRBD1 for D (6 bases). Germline V gene data show CDR1 as KGHSH and CDR2 as LQKENI. The CDR3 is 15 amino acids. With 4 bases removed from V and 4 bases from J, the gap between germline ends came to 13 bases. The CDR3 is CASSHFEDSTGELFF. The CDR3 region has the DNA TGTGCCAGCTCACATTTCGAGGACAGCACCGGGGAGCTGTTTTTT.

The gene calls are TRBV4-1 and TRBJ2-1; 9 bases fit TRBD2. J lost 7 bases, V lost 4 bases, and 5 bases had no gene match. The germline CDR1 and CDR2 sequences are MGHRA and YSYEKL. This CDR3 is built from 14 residues. CDR3 nucleotides: TGCGCCAGCAGCCCTGGACTAGCGCTTAATGAGCAGTTCTTC. Its translation: CASSPGLALNEQFF.

This clone was counted a single time. The V and J genes are TRBV19 and TRBJ1-5, with D possibly being TRBD1 (6 bases). Per germline, CDR1 LNHDA and CDR2 SQIVND (reference sequence). Between the trimmed V and J ends, which lost 7 bases and 7 bases, there was a span of 17 bases. The CDR3 has 14 amino acids. For the CDR3, the DNA is TGTGCCAGTACTAAGGGCAGGGGCGGACAGCCCCAGCATTTT. The encoded protein is CASTKGRGGQPQHF.

This clone has a handful of counts. The chain couples TRBV7-3 to TRBJ1-5; D remains unclear. The V end was cut by 2 bases, the J end by 8 bases, with 10 bases between. This CDR3 contains 13 residues. Germline CDR1 and CDR2: SGHTA and FQGTGA. The CDR3 nucleotides are TGTGCCAGCAGCTTAGATGGCGGGAAGCCCCAGCATTTT. Translated: CASSLDGGKPQHF.

The chain has TRBV6-5 and TRBJ2-1; TRBD2 agrees at 8 bases. CDR3 length: 14 residues. The germline gives CDR1 MNHEY, CDR2 SVGAGI. Trimming at V came to 8 bases and at J to 5 bases, leaving 8 bases not matched to a gene. CDR3 nucleotides: TGTGCCAGCGGAATAGCGGGGCGGCACAATGAGCAGTTCTTC. It translates to CASGIAGRHNEQFF.

The CDR3 sequence is CASSFSSGSSYNEQFF. The CDR3 nucleotides read TGCGCCAGCAGCTTCTCTAGCGGGAGCTCCTACAATGAGCAGTTCTTC. V usage is TRBV5-1 and J usage is TRBJ2-1; 10 nucleotides align to TRBD2. CDR1 and CDR2 (germline): SGHRS, YFSETQ. There are 16 residues in the CDR3. V lost 2 bases, J lost 0 bases, and 2 bases stayed unmatched.

The chain couples TRBV5-8 to TRBJ2-7; D perhaps matches TRBD2 (5 bases). CDR1 SGHTS and CDR2 YDEGEE come from the germline V gene. The V and J ends lost 4 bases and 3 bases respectively, with 8 bases between them. This CDR3 comprises 12 residues. CDR3 amino acids: CASSLADYEQYV. Written as DNA, the CDR3 is TGTGCCAGCAGCCTAGCAGACTACGAGCAGTACGTC.

As regards this clone: A read error may account for a junction end that differs from germline. The chain uses TRBV7-9 and TRBJ2-2; TRBD2 matches at 9 bases. The CDR3 length is 16 residues. From germline, CDR1 is SEHNR and CDR2 FQNEAQ (reference sequence). CDR3: CSSSNSGGHVAGELFF. In nucleotides, the CDR3 is TGTTCCAGCAGCAATAGCGGGGGACACGTGGCCGGGGAGCTGTTTTTT.

This chain links TRBV30 with TRBJ1-2; TRBD1 agrees at 8 bases. CDR3 length equals 13 residues. The J segment lost 2 bases and the V segment lost 8 bases, leaving 7 bases of the junction unmatched. CDR1 is GTSNPN and CDR2 is SVGIG in the germline V gene (reference sequence). The CDR3 sequence: CAGPGQENYGYTF. The DNA of the CDR3 is TGTGCCGGACCGGGACAGGAAAACTATGGCTACACCTTC. Full variable domain (rest looked up from reference TRBV30 and TRBJ1-2): SQTIHQWPATLVQPVGSPLSLECTVEGTSNPNLYWYRQAAGRGLQLLFYSVGIGQISSEVPQNLSASRPQDRQFILSSKKLLLSDSGFYLCAGPGQENYGYTFGSGTRLTVV.

Details on this clone: This sample includes further DNA sequences coding for the same CDR3. The chain joins TRBV30 to TRBJ2-7; D remains unclear. This CDR3 contains 12 residues. Trimming stripped 3 bases from V and 2 bases from J, with 8 bases between. CDR1 and CDR2 (germline): GTSNPN, SVGIG (reference sequence). The CDR3: CAWSTGAYEQYF. The DNA for the CDR3 is TGTGCCTGGAGCACCGGAGCCTACGAGCAGTACTTC.

The V and J genes are TRBV23-1 and TRBJ2-3; TRBD2 aligns across 7 bases. TRBV23-1 is an ORF, and what it does is uncertain. V lost 8 bases and J lost 0; bases outside the gene matches: 11. The CDR3 is 16 residues long. The CDR3, as DNA: TGCGCCAGCCCAAAACGGGGGACTACTAGCACAGATACGCAGTATTTT. This gives the protein CASPKRGTTSTDTQYF.

V gene TRBV2 combines with J gene TRBJ2-4; D might be TRBD1 (6 bases). This CDR3 is 12 amino acids long. Trimming took 6 bases from V and 9 from J, leaving 12 bases between them. The germline gives CDR1 SNHLY, CDR2 FYNNEI. In DNA, the CDR3 is TGTGCCAGCAGCGAGGGGGAAGGCATTCAGTACTTC. Residues: CASSEGEGIQYF.

CDR3 nucleotides: TGTGCCAGCAGTCTGGACAGACGTCTCTCCTACGAGCAGTACGTC. Its protein is CASSLDRRLSYEQYV. This chain uses TRBV2 with TRBJ2-7; maybe TRBD1 (6 bases). Deletions cut 5 bases from V and 0 bases from J, with 14 bases between. The CDR3 spans 15 residues. Germline V gene sequence: CDR1 SNHLY, CDR2 FYNNEI.

CDR3 in amino acids: CASSPLRLDVTDTQYF. CDR3 DNA: TGTGCCAGTAGCCCCCTAAGACTAGACGTCACAGATACGCAGTATTTT. The chain employs TRBV19 and TRBJ2-3; D perhaps matches TRBD2 (6 bases). The length of the CDR3 is 16 residues. Germline V lookup: CDR1 LNHDA, CDR2 SQIVND (reference sequence). V shed 6 bases and J shed 2 bases, with 18 bases lying between them.

The gene calls are TRBV9 and TRBJ2-7; TRBD2 aligns across 10 bases. V trimming: 0 bases; J trimming: 6 bases; junction bases outside the gene matches: 3. Germline V lookup: CDR1 SGDLS, CDR2 YYNGEE. The CDR3 sequence is 14 residues long. Here the CDR3 reads CASSVEGLATEQYF. CDR3 coding DNA: TGTGCCAGCAGCGTAGAGGGACTAGCGACCGAGCAGTACTTC.

The V and J genes are TRBV28 and TRBJ1-2; no reliable D call. The V end was cut by 6 bases, the J end by 4 bases, with 12 bases between. Germline V gene lookup returns CDR1 MDHEN and CDR2 SYDVKM. The CDR3 is 13 amino acids. CDR3 sequence (DNA): TGTGCCAGCAGCCCCCGGGATTTCTATGGCTACACCTTC. Translating it yields CASSPRDFYGYTF.

The chain couples TRBV5-1 to TRBJ2-4, with 7 bases fitting TRBD2. The CDR3 loop spans 14 amino acids. J lost 5 bases, V lost 5 bases, and 7 bases had no gene match. In germline, CDR1 is SGHRS, CDR2 YFSETQ. The DNA for the CDR3 is TGCGCCAGCAGGCCCCTAGCGGTACAAAACATTCAGTACTTC. It specifies CASRPLAVQNIQYF.

V and J are TRBV28 and TRBJ2-1; D perhaps matches TRBD2 (6 bases). The CDR3 sequence is 14 residues long. V was clipped by 6 bases and J by 5 bases, with 14 bases between them. Germline V gene sequence: CDR1 MDHEN, CDR2 SYDVKM. DNA for the CDR3: TGTGCCAGCAGAAAAGACGGGGGAAACAATGAGCAGTTCTTC. It is translated as CASRKDGGNNEQFF. The full variable domain, its missing parts supplied by reference TRBV28 and TRBJ2-1, is DVKVTQSSRYLVKRTGEKVFLECVQDMDHENMFWYRQDPGLGLRLIYFSYDVKMKEKGDIPEGYSVSREKKERFSLILESASTNQTSMYLCASRKDGGNNEQFFGPGTRLTVL.

This sequence joins TRBV7-2 and TRBJ1-5; 8 bases align to TRBD1. V dropped 2 bases and J dropped 1; count of bases not matched to a gene: 10. The germline gives CDR1 SGHTA, CDR2 FQGNSA. The CDR3 extends over 18 amino acids. In nucleotides, the CDR3 is TGTGCCAGCAGCTTAAAATTACAGGGGGAGTTGAGCAATCAGCCCCAGCATTTT. It specifies CASSLKLQGELSNQPQHF.

The chain employs TRBV25-1 and TRBJ2-7; TRBD2 matches at 10 bases. From germline, CDR1 is MGHDK and CDR2 SYGVNS. The CDR3 extends over 15 amino acids. The J segment lost 5 bases and the V segment lost 4 bases, leaving 8 bases of the junction unmatched. DNA of the CDR3: TGTGCCAGCAGTGTCGGAGCGGGAGGGGGGCACGAGCAGTACTTC. It specifies CASSVGAGGGHEQYF.

This clone was seen a handful of times. This sequence joins TRBV6-5 and TRBJ1-2, with 8 positions matching TRBD1. The CDR3 is 12 amino acids. Germline V CDR1 and CDR2: MNHEY, SVGAGI. The ends lost 7 bases at V and 5 bases at J; junction bases unmatched: 3. The CDR3 DNA sequence: TGTGCCAGCACCACAGGGGGTTATGGCTACACCTTC. Encoded protein: CASTTGGYGYTF.

This chain links TRBV10-2 with TRBJ2-7; TRBD1 matches 7 bases. Germline CDR1 is WSHSY and CDR2 is SAAADI. Trimming cost V 7 bases and J 1 base; bases outside gene matches: 10. This CDR3 contains 15 residues. The CDR3 reads CASTPDRANSYEQYF. The CDR3 DNA reads TGCGCCAGCACCCCAGACAGGGCAAATTCCTACGAGCAGTACTTC.

Only a few counts were recorded for this clone. The J gene is TRBJ1-5, the V gene TRBV19; 7 nucleotides match TRBD1. Germline V gene lookup returns CDR1 LNHDA and CDR2 SQIVND (reference sequence). Losses at the gene ends were 7 bases for V and 2 bases for J; bases not matched to a gene: 8. The CDR3 loop spans 15 amino acids. Written as DNA, the CDR3 is TGTGCCAGTATTAATGGCAGGGGGGGCAATCAGCCCCAGCATTTT. Translating it yields CASINGRGGNQPQHF. The entire variable domain, with the rest obtained from reference TRBV19 and TRBJ1-5, is as follows: DGGITQSPKYLFRKEGQNVTLSCEQNLNHDAMYWYRQDPGQGLRLIYYSQIVNDFQKGDIAEGYSVSREKKESFPLTVTSAQKNPTAFYLCASINGRGGNQPQHFGDGTRLSIL.

The CDR3 DNA reads TGCGCCAGCAGCTTGGAAGGCTGGGGAGGTACTGGGGCCAACGTCCTGACTTTC. This codes for CASSLEGWGGTGANVLTF. The chain links TRBV5-1 to TRBJ2-6, with D tentatively TRBD2 (6 bases). V was cut by 0 bases and J by 2 bases, with 15 bases left in between. There are 18 residues in the CDR3. Germline CDR1 is SGHRS and CDR2 is YFSETQ.

CDR3 DNA: TGTGCCAGCAGCTTAGATCGGACTAGCGGGACCCCGAACACCGGGGAGCTGTTTTTT. This encodes CASSLDRTSGTPNTGELFF. V usage is TRBV13 and J usage is TRBJ2-2; 12 nucleotides line up with TRBD2. The CDR3 sequence is 19 residues long. Germline-derived CDR1 and CDR2 are PRHDT and FYEKMQ (reference sequence). After removal of 1 base from V and 0 bases from J, the junction contained 6 bases not matched to a gene.